This T cell receptor beta chain derives from a study of cytomegalovirus exposure and HLA in healthy donors. The study's findings and limits: That first-cohort TCR clusters tended to co-occur in the 120 or so validation repertoires was found in a later analysis.

The CDR3 has 15 amino acids. From germline, CDR1 is MNHEY and CDR2 SVGAGI. V was shortened by 0 bases and J by 7 bases, with 15 bases between the two germline ends. Repertoires were generated with immunoSEQ multiplex PCR, while TCRdb's copy carries only in-frame clones and drops some. Here the sample spans roughly 130,000 clones, roughly 91% being singletons. A roughly 120-subject validation cohort, separate from the roughly 670-subject first cohort, supplied the donors. This clone was seen just once. Its target is unknown. The material sequenced was PBMCs. This chain joins TRBV6-5 and TRBJ1-2, with D possibly matching TRBD1 (5 bases). The sequence was collected from a man in his thirties or forties in good health and CMV-seronegative. The CDR3 region is CASSYSMLGPGGYTF. CDR3 bases: TGTGCCAGCAGTTACTCGATGTTGGGGCCTGGTGGCTACACCTTC.